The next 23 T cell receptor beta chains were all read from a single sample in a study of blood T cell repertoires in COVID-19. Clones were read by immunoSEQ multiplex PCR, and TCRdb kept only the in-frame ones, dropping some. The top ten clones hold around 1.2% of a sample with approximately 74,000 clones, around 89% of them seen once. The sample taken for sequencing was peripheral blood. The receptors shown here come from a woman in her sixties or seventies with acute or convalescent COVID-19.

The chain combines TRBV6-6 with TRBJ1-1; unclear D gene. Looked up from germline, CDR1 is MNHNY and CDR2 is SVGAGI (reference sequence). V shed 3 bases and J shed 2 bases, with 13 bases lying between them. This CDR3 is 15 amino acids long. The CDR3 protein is CASSYLGEGNTEAFF. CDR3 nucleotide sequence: TGTGCCAGCAGTTATTTGGGAGAGGGTAACACTGAAGCTTTCTTT.

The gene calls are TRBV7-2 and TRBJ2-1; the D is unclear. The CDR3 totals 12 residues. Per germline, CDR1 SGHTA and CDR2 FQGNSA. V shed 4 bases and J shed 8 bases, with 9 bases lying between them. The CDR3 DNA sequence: TGTGCCAGCAGCTCCCCCCTCCATGAGCAGTTCTTC. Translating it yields CASSSPLHEQFF. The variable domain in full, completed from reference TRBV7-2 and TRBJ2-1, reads GAGVSQSPSNKVTEKGKDVELRCDPISGHTALYWYRQSLGQGLEFLIYFQGNSAPDKSGLPSDRFSAERTGGSVSTLTIQRTQQEDSAVYLCASSSPLHEQFFGPGTRLTVL.

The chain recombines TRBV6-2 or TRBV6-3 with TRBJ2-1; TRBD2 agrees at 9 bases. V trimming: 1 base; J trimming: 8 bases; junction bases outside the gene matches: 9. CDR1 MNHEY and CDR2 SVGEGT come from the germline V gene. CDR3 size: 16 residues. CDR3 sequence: CASSYLAGVALDEQFF. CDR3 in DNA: TGTGCCAGCAGTTACTTAGCGGGAGTGGCCCTCGATGAGCAGTTCTTC.

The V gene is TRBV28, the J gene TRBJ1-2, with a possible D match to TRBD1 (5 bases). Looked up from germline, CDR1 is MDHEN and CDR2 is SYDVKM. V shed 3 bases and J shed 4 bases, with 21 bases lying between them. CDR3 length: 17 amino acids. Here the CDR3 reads CASSFSAAGQAFYGYTF. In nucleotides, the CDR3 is TGTGCCAGCAGTTTTAGCGCCGCGGGGCAGGCCTTCTATGGCTACACCTTC.

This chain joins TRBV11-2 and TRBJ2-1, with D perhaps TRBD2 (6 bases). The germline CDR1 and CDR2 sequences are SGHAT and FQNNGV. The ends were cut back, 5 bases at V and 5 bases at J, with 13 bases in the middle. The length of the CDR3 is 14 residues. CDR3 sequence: CASSPFPSDNEQFF. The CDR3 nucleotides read TGTGCCAGCAGCCCCTTTCCTAGCGACAATGAGCAGTTCTTC.

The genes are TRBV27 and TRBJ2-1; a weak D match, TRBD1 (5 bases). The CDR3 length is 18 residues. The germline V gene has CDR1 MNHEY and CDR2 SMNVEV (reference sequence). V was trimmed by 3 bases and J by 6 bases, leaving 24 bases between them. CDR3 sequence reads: CASSFGQTRGGPFNEQFF. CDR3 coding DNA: TGTGCCAGCAGTTTTGGGCAGACAAGGGGTGGGCCTTTCAATGAGCAGTTCTTC.

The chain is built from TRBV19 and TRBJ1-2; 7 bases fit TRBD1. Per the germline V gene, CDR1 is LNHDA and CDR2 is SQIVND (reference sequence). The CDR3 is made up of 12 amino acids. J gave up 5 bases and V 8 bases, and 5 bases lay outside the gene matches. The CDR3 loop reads CASADRPYGYTF. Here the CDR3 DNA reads TGTGCCAGTGCGGACAGGCCTTATGGCTACACCTTC.

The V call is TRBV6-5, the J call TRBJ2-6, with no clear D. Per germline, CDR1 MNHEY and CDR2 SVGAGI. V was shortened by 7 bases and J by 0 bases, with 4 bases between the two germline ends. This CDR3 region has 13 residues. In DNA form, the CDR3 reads TGTGCCAGCAAACTCTCTGGGGCCAACGTCCTGACTTTC. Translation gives CASKLSGANVLTF.

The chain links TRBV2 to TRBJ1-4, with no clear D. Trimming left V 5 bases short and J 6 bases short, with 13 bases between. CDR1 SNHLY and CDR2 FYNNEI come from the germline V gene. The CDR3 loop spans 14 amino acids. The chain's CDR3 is CASSRVTADEKLFF. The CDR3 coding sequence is TGTGCCAGCAGTCGGGTCACGGCGGATGAAAAACTGTTTTTT.

The CDR3 DNA follows: TGTGCCACCAGTGATGACAGGGCCGAAGCTTTCTTT. Residues: CATSDDRAEAFF. The genes are TRBV24-1 and TRBJ1-1, with 7 positions matching TRBD1. After removal of 3 bases from V and 8 bases from J, the junction contained 2 bases not matched to a gene. The CDR3 sequence is 12 residues long. The V gene's germline CDR1 is KGHDR and CDR2 SFDVKD.

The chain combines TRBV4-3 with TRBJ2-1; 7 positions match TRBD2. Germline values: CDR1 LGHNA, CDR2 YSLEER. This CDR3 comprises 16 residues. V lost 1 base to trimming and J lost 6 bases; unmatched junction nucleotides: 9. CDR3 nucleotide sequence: TGCGCCAGCAGCCAAGGGGTGGCGGGAGCGGGCAATGAGCAGTTCTTC. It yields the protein CASSQGVAGAGNEQFF.

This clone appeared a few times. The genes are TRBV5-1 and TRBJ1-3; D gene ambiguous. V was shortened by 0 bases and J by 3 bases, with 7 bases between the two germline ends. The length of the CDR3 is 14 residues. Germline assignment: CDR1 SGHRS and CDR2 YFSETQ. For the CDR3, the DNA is TGCGCCAGCAGCTTGGGGGCTTTTGGAAACACCATATATTTT. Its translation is CASSLGAFGNTIYF.

The CDR3 is CASSPMSGNTIYF. CDR3 in DNA: TGTGCCAGCAGCCCCATGAGCGGAAACACCATATATTTT. This sequence joins TRBV7-2 and TRBJ1-3; D not resolved. V was shortened by 5 bases and J by 4 bases, with 9 bases between the two germline ends. Germline lookup yields CDR1 SGHTA and CDR2 FQGNSA. The CDR3 sequence is 13 residues long. Full variable domain (missing parts from reference TRBV7-2 and TRBJ1-3): GAGVSQSPSNKVTEKGKDVELRCDPISGHTALYWYRQSLGQGLEFLIYFQGNSAPDKSGLPSDRFSAERTGGSVSTLTIQRTQQEDSAVYLCASSPMSGNTIYFGEGSWLTVV.

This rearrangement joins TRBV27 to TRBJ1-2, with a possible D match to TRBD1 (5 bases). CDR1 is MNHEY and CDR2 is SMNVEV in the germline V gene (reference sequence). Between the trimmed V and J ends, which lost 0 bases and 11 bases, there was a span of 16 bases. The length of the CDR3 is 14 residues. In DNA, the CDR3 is TGTGCCAGCAGTTTATCGATTCTTGGGGGGATGTACACCTTC. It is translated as CASSLSILGGMYTF.

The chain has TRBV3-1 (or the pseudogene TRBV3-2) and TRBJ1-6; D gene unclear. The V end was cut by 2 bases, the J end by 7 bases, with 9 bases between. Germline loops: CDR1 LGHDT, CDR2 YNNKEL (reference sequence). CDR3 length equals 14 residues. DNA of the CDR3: TGTGCCAGCAGCCAAATACCGGGGAATTCACCCCTCCACTTT. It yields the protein CASSQIPGNSPLHF.

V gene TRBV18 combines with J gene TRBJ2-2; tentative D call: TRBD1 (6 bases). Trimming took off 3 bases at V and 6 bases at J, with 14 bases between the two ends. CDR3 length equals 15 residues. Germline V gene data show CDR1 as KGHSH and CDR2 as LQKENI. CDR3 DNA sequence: TGTGCCAGCTCACCGAGACAAACAGGGTCCGGGGAGCTGTTTTTT. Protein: CASSPRQTGSGELFF.

The CDR3 sequence is CASSWGGDGYTF. Written as DNA, the CDR3 is TGTGCCAGCAGCTGGGGAGGGGATGGCTACACCTTC. The genes are TRBV7-9 and TRBJ1-2, with D possibly matching TRBD1 (5 bases). Looked up from germline, CDR1 is SEHNR and CDR2 is FQNEAQ (reference sequence). The ends were cut back, 4 bases at V and 6 bases at J, with 9 bases in the middle. This CDR3 is built from 12 residues.

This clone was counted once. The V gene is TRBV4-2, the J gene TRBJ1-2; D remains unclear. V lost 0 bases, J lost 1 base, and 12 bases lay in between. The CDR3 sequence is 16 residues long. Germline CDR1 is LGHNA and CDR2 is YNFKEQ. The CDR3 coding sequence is TGTGCCAGCAGCCAAGATGGCCGGACTATTAACTATGGCTACACCTTC. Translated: CASSQDGRTINYGYTF.

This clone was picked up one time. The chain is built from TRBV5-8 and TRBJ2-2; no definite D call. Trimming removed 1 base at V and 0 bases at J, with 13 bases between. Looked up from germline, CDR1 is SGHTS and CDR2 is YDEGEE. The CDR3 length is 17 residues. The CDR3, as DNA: TGTGCCAGCAGCTTGTACGTTGCTTCAGCGAACACCGGGGAGCTGTTTTTT. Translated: CASSLYVASANTGELFF.

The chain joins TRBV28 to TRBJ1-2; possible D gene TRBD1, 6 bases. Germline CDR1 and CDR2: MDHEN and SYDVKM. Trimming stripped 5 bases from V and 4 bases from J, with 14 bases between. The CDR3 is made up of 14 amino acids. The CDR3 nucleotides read TGTGCCAGCAGTCACAGGGTGTGGAGCTATGGCTACACCTTC. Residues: CASSHRVWSYGYTF.

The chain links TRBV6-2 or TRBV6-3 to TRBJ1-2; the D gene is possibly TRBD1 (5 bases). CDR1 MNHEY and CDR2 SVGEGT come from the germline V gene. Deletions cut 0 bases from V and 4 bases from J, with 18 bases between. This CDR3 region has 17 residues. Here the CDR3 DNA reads TGTGCCAGCAGTTACTCGAATTTATTCGGAGGGGCCTATGGCTACACCTTC. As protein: CASSYSNLFGGAYGYTF.

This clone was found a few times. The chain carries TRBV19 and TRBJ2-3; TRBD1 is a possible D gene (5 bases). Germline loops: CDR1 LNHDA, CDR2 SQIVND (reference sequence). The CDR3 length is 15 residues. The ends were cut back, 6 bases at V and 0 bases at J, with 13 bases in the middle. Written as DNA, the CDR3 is TGTGCCAGTAGGTTGACAGAGGCTAGCACAGATACGCAGTATTTT. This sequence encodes CASRLTEASTDTQYF. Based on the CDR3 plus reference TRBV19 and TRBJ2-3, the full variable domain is DGGITQSPKYLFRKEGQNVTLSCEQNLNHDAMYWYRQDPGQGLRLIYYSQIVNDFQKGDIAEGYSVSREKKESFPLTVTSAQKNPTAFYLCASRLTEASTDTQYFGPGTRLTVL.

CDR3 coding DNA: TGTGCCAGCAGCTTGAGGCAGGGTGTCAATCAGCCCCAGCATTTT. This sequence encodes CASSLRQGVNQPQHF. This chain connects TRBV5-5 to TRBJ1-5; TRBD1 is a possible D gene (5 bases). V dropped 1 base and J dropped 3 bases, with 11 bases sitting between them. CDR1 and CDR2 (germline): SGHKS, YYEKEE (reference sequence). The CDR3 totals 15 residues.